This T cell receptor beta chain emerged from a study of monozygotic twins with inflammatory bowel disease. The CDR3 extends over 16 amino acids. Looked up from germline, CDR1 is SGHTA and CDR2 is FQGNSA. Total RNA isolation used whole blood (no T cell sorting was performed). Per TCR library, around 3,600 ng of total RNA was used. UMIs were attached via template switching, each with a 6-nucleotide sample barcode. TCRdb re-called the 5' RACE reads, yielding one record per CDR3 amino acid sequence without DNA. The sample includes 150,000 to 200,000 distinct CDR3 sequences. The source material was blood. This TCR came from a human donor with ulcerative colitis or Crohn's disease, or a healthy co-twin of an affected twin (not recorded which). The chain uses TRBV7-2 and TRBJ1-5; the TCRdb D gene call, TRBD1, has no DNA to confirm it. CDR3 loop: CASSPQTGVGNQPQHF.